The 32 T cell receptor beta chains below come from one sample, sequenced in a study of blood T cell repertoires in COVID-19. Repertoires were generated with immunoSEQ multiplex PCR, while TCRdb's copy carries only in-frame clones and drops some. This sample has under 250,000 clones, with approximately 80% found just once. Source material: peripheral blood. These receptors were collected from a young woman with acute or convalescent COVID-19.

The genes are TRBV2 and TRBJ2-1; the match to TRBD2 covers 8 bases. The CDR3 spans 17 residues. CDR1 is SNHLY, CDR2 FYNNEI, per germline. The trim removed 6 bases at V and 8 bases at J, leaving 18 bases unmatched. The CDR3 bases are TGTGCCAGCAGCGATCCCGCCGGGACTAGGATTAACGATGAGCAGTTCTTC. As protein: CASSDPAGTRINDEQFF.

This chain connects TRBV6-5 to TRBJ1-2, with D unresolved. CDR3 size: 15 residues. Germline V lookup: CDR1 MNHEY, CDR2 SVGAGI. Trimming stripped 6 bases from V and 0 bases from J, with 14 bases between. This chain's CDR3 is CASSTPAAANYGYTF. The CDR3 nucleotides read TGTGCCAGCAGCACCCCAGCGGCGGCTAACTATGGCTACACCTTC.

This chain connects TRBV13 to TRBJ2-7; TRBD2 aligns across 9 bases. V trimming: 5 bases; J trimming: 2 bases; junction bases outside the gene matches: 13. CDR1 is PRHDT, CDR2 FYEKMQ, per germline (reference sequence). This CDR3 has 17 residues. CDR3 residues: CASSPHPLAGETYEQYF. CDR3 coding DNA: TGTGCCAGCAGCCCACACCCCTTAGCGGGAGAAACCTACGAGCAGTACTTC.

Points on this clone: At one end the junction does not follow the germline gene, possibly because of a read error. This chain joins TRBV7-7 and TRBJ2-2; D is unresolved. Germline assignment: CDR1 SSHAT and CDR2 FNYEAQ (reference sequence). The CDR3 sequence is 14 residues long. The CDR3 bases are TGTGCTAGCAGCCAAAAGACTAACACCGGGGAGCTGTTTTTT. Amino acids: CASSQKTNTGELFF.

This chain links TRBV5-4 with TRBJ2-5; tentatively, D is TRBD2 (6 bases). Between the trimmed V and J ends, which lost 3 bases and 5 bases, there was a span of 17 bases. From germline, CDR1 is SGHNT and CDR2 YYREEE (reference sequence). The CDR3 extends over 15 amino acids. The CDR3 region is CASSSALATRETQYF. In DNA form, the CDR3 reads TGTGCCAGCAGCTCCGCCCTAGCGACGCGGGAGACCCAGTACTTC. Full variable domain (missing parts from reference TRBV5-4 and TRBJ2-5): ETGVTQSPTHLIKTRGQQVTLRCSSQSGHNTVSWYQQALGQGPQFIFQYYREEENGRGNFPPRFSGLQFPNYSSELNVNALELDDSALYLCASSSALATRETQYFGPGTRLLVL.

This chain joins TRBV9 and TRBJ2-1, with 9 bases fitting TRBD1. V shed 3 bases, J shed 6 bases, and the junction held 10 bases outside the gene matches. The germline V gene has CDR1 SGDLS and CDR2 YYNGEE. The CDR3 is 16 residues long. For the CDR3, the DNA is TGTGCCAGCAGCGCAGTTGACAGGGGGTTCGCCAATGAGCAGTTCTTC. This translates into CASSAVDRGFANEQFF.

The chain employs TRBV5-1 and TRBJ2-5, with D tentatively TRBD2 (5 bases). The CDR3 length is 14 residues. The V gene's germline CDR1 is SGHRS and CDR2 YFSETQ. The germline V and J ends were trimmed by 4 bases and 5 bases, with 15 bases remaining between them. The CDR3 here is CASSVGLILETQYF. As DNA, the CDR3 is TGCGCCAGCAGCGTCGGACTGATTTTGGAGACCCAGTACTTC.

This chain links TRBV18 with TRBJ1-5; D perhaps matches TRBD1 (6 bases). Trimming removed 2 bases at V and 4 bases at J, with 15 bases between. Germline V CDR1 and CDR2: KGHSH, LQKENI. The CDR3 extends over 16 amino acids. CDR3 in amino acids: CASSPNVGGRNQPQHF. The DNA of the CDR3 is TGTGCCAGCTCACCAAACGTGGGGGGGCGTAATCAGCCCCAGCATTTT.

This chain uses TRBV14 with TRBJ2-3; D call uncertain. CDR3 length equals 14 residues. Trimming removed 4 bases at V and 5 bases at J, with 13 bases between. Germline V gene lookup returns CDR1 SGHDN and CDR2 FVKESK. The CDR3 protein is CASSPYGGQDTQYF. DNA of the CDR3: TGTGCCAGCAGCCCTTATGGCGGTCAAGATACGCAGTATTTT. The full variable domain, completed using reference TRBV14 and TRBJ2-3, is EAGVTQFPSHSVIEKGQTVTLRCDPISGHDNLYWYRRVMGKEIKFLLHFVKESKQDESGMPNNRFLAERTGGTYSTLKVQPAELEDSGVYFCASSPYGGQDTQYFGPGTRLTVL.

The gene calls are TRBV3-1 (or the pseudogene TRBV3-2) and TRBJ1-5, with D maybe TRBD1 (5 bases). This CDR3 region has 15 residues. Germline lookup yields CDR1 LGHDT and CDR2 YNNKEL (reference sequence). Trimming cost V 1 base and J 1 base, with 8 bases left between them. The CDR3 sequence: CASSQVAGSNQPQHF. The DNA for the CDR3 is TGTGCCAGCAGCCAAGTAGCAGGGAGCAATCAGCCCCAGCATTTT.

The gene calls are TRBV5-1 and TRBJ2-1, with D unresolved. Germline V gene data show CDR1 as SGHRS and CDR2 as YFSETQ. Trimming took 1 base from V and 4 from J, leaving 9 bases between them. The CDR3 is 14 residues long. The CDR3 loop is CASSLMAAYNEQFF. CDR3 in DNA: TGCGCCAGCAGCTTGATGGCGGCGTACAATGAGCAGTTCTTC.

V is TRBV19 and J is TRBJ2-3; D remains ambiguous. The CDR3 extends over 11 amino acids. The V end was cut by 5 bases, the J end by 4 bases, with 4 bases between. The germline V gene has CDR1 LNHDA and CDR2 SQIVND (reference sequence). The CDR3 region is CASSSSDTQYF. The CDR3 DNA reads as TGTGCCAGTAGTTCATCAGATACGCAGTATTTT.

V usage is TRBV18 and J usage is TRBJ2-2, with D unclear. V lost 2 bases, J lost 3 bases, and 7 bases lay in between. CDR1 is KGHSH and CDR2 is LQKENI in the germline V gene. The CDR3 contains 14 residues. The CDR3 loop reads CASSPSRDTGELFF. In nucleotides, the CDR3 is TGTGCCAGCTCACCAAGTCGGGACACCGGGGAGCTGTTTTTT. The full variable domain, completed using reference TRBV18 and TRBJ2-2, is NAGVMQNPRHLVRRRGQEARLRCSPMKGHSHVYWYRQLPEEGLKFMVYLQKENIIDESGMPKERFSAEFPKEGPSILRIQQVVRGDSAAYFCASSPSRDTGELFFGEGSRLTVL.

This clone occurred once. The rearrangement links TRBV19 to TRBJ2-3, with 12 bases fitting TRBD2. CDR3 length: 17 amino acids. CDR1 and CDR2 (germline): LNHDA, SQIVND (reference sequence). V was pared by 1 base and J by 4 bases, with 6 bases of the junction left unmatched. In DNA form, the CDR3 reads TGTGCCAGTAGTATAGGTCTAGCGGGAGGGCACGCAGATACGCAGTATTTT. It specifies CASSIGLAGGHADTQYF. The full variable domain, completed using reference TRBV19 and TRBJ2-3, is DGGITQSPKYLFRKEGQNVTLSCEQNLNHDAMYWYRQDPGQGLRLIYYSQIVNDFQKGDIAEGYSVSREKKESFPLTVTSAQKNPTAFYLCASSIGLAGGHADTQYFGPGTRLTVL.

This clone was observed a few times. The V gene is TRBV10-1, the J gene TRBJ2-7; the match to TRBD2 covers 10 bases. The CDR3 is made up of 16 amino acids. Trimming took 1 base from V and 3 from J; bases not matched to a gene: 6. Germline V CDR1 and CDR2: WNHNN, SYGVQD (reference sequence). The CDR3 reads CASSEYGASGSYEQYF. In DNA, the CDR3 is TGCGCCAGCAGTGAGTATGGCGCTAGCGGGAGCTACGAGCAGTACTTC.

V is TRBV30 and J is TRBJ1-2, with 8 nucleotides matching TRBD1. The CDR3 has 11 amino acids. Germline trimming cut 5 bases from V and 7 bases from J; bases unmatched to any gene: 3. The germline CDR1 and CDR2 sequences are GTSNPN and SVGIG (reference sequence). The DNA for the CDR3 is TGTGCCTGGCAGGGGGCACTTGGCTACACCTTC. This encodes CAWQGALGYTF.

The V and J genes are TRBV6-5 and TRBJ2-2; maybe TRBD2 (5 bases). This CDR3 has 16 amino acids. Germline loops: CDR1 MNHEY, CDR2 SVGAGI. The ends were cut back, 4 bases at V and 4 bases at J, with 16 bases in the middle. CDR3 DNA sequence: TGTGCCAGCAGTTCCGGGAACTCTCCCGGCACCGGGGAGCTGTTTTTT. It yields the protein CASSSGNSPGTGELFF.

The chain's CDR3 is CASSQARGQGPNEKLFF. The CDR3 nucleotides are TGCGCCAGCAGCCAAGCCAGGGGACAGGGGCCTAATGAAAAACTGTTTTTT. The chain uses TRBV4-3 and TRBJ1-4, with 10 nucleotides matching TRBD1. In germline, CDR1 is LGHNA, CDR2 YSLEER. V lost 1 base, J lost 3 bases, and 5 bases stayed unmatched. The CDR3 length is 17 residues.

CDR3 nucleotide sequence: TGTGCCAGCAGCTTAGATGTTGGACACACAGATACGCAGTATTTT. Residues: CASSLDVGHTDTQYF. The chain has TRBV11-2 and TRBJ2-3, with a possible D match to TRBD1 (5 bases). Germline V CDR1 and CDR2: SGHAT, FQNNGV. The CDR3 sequence is 15 residues long. The germline V and J ends were trimmed by 0 bases and 2 bases, with 9 bases remaining between them.

This chain uses TRBV3-1 (or the pseudogene TRBV3-2) with TRBJ2-1; 7 bases are shared with TRBD2. With V trimmed by 0 bases and J by 4 bases, 9 bases remained unmatched. CDR3 length: 17 residues. CDR1 LGHDT and CDR2 YNNKEL come from the germline V gene (reference sequence). CDR3 region: CASSQEGSLAVYNEQFF. The DNA for the CDR3 is TGTGCCAGCAGCCAAGAAGGGTCCCTAGCGGTATACAATGAGCAGTTCTTC.

The V gene is TRBV5-1, the J gene TRBJ2-1; maybe TRBD2 (6 bases). This CDR3 spans 16 amino acids. Germline V CDR1 and CDR2: SGHRS, YFSETQ. Trimming removed 5 bases at V and 0 bases at J, with 15 bases between. CDR3 bases: TGCGCCAGCAGACGGGGACTTATGAGCTCCTACAATGAGCAGTTCTTC. It yields the protein CASRRGLMSSYNEQFF.

The rearrangement joins TRBV11-2 to TRBJ2-5; 9 bases agree with TRBD2. The CDR3 is 14 amino acids. The J segment lost 6 bases and the V segment lost 5 bases, leaving 7 bases of the junction unmatched. The germline V gene has CDR1 SGHAT and CDR2 FQNNGV. CDR3 nucleotides: TGTGCCAGCAGCCCGGGCCTAGCGGGGAAGACCCAGTACTTC. Translating it yields CASSPGLAGKTQYF.

This clone has just one count. The chain joins TRBV9 to TRBJ1-1, with D tentatively TRBD1 (6 bases). Germline V lookup: CDR1 SGDLS, CDR2 YYNGEE. The CDR3 extends over 15 amino acids. V gave up 0 bases and J gave up 1 base, with 10 bases separating them. The CDR3 is CASSVAAGENTEAFF. The CDR3, as DNA: TGTGCCAGCAGCGTAGCCGCAGGGGAGAACACTGAAGCTTTCTTT. Together with reference TRBV9 and TRBJ1-1, the CDR3 gives the full variable domain: DSGVTQTPKHLITATGQRVTLRCSPRSGDLSVYWYQQSLDQGLQFLIQYYNGEERAKGNILERFSAQQFPDLHSELNLSSLELGDSALYFCASSVAAGENTEAFFGQGTRLTVV.

The genes are TRBV30 and TRBJ1-1, with unresolved D. CDR1 GTSNPN and CDR2 SVGIG come from the germline V gene (reference sequence). The CDR3 extends over 14 amino acids. V shed 5 bases and J shed 4 bases, with 17 bases lying between them. The DNA for the CDR3 is TGTGCCTGGCGATCCGAGCCGGGATTCACTGAAGCTTTCTTT. The encoded protein is CAWRSEPGFTEAFF.

CDR3 sequence reads: CATRDGTASYEQYF. The CDR3 nucleotides read TGTGCCACCAGGGACGGGACAGCCTCCTACGAGCAGTACTTC. The gene calls are TRBV15 and TRBJ2-7; 7 bases map to TRBD1. After removal of 6 bases from V and 0 bases from J, the junction contained 5 bases not matched to a gene. Germline CDR1 reads LNHNV; CDR2 reads YYDKDF (reference sequence). The length of the CDR3 is 14 residues.

V usage is TRBV28 and J usage is TRBJ2-7, with a tentative D call TRBD2 (6 bases). The V and J ends lost 6 bases and 6 bases respectively, with 18 bases between them. The length of the CDR3 is 14 residues. The V gene's germline CDR1 is MDHEN and CDR2 SYDVKM. The CDR3 sequence: CASSQRRDGREQYF. In DNA, the CDR3 is TGTGCCAGCAGCCAACGGAGGGACGGCCGCGAGCAGTACTTC.

V usage is TRBV24-1 and J usage is TRBJ2-1; 8 positions match TRBD1. The V segment lost 4 bases and the J segment 3 bases; nucleotides outside the gene matches: 13. This CDR3 has 18 amino acids. The germline V gene has CDR1 KGHDR and CDR2 SFDVKD. This chain's CDR3 is CATSDSDRAIYYYNEQFF. The CDR3 region has the DNA TGTGCCACCAGTGACTCGGACAGGGCGATATACTACTACAATGAGCAGTTCTTC.

The CDR3 nucleotides are TGCGCCAGCAGCCAAAGGCCTGACGGGTGGGACAGGGAGACTGAAGCTTTCTTT. Translating gives CASSQRPDGWDRETEAFF. The gene calls are TRBV4-3 and TRBJ1-1, with TRBD1 identical over 9 bases. The CDR3 is made up of 18 amino acids. V lost 2 bases, J lost 5 bases, and 15 bases stayed unmatched. Germline V CDR1 and CDR2: LGHNA, YSLEER.

The V and J genes are TRBV5-6 and TRBJ1-1; a possible D gene is TRBD1 (6 bases). V shed 0 bases and J shed 1 base, with 10 bases lying between them. The CDR3 runs to 15 residues. From germline, CDR1 is SGHDT and CDR2 YYEEEE. CDR3 sequence (DNA): TGTGCCAGCAGCTTGGTAGTAGGGGGGAACACTGAAGCTTTCTTT. Translating gives CASSLVVGGNTEAFF.

This clone has a single count. The genes are TRBV30 and TRBJ2-7, with 12 nucleotides matching TRBD2. Germline CDR1 reads GTSNPN; CDR2 reads SVGIG (reference sequence). The CDR3 has 13 amino acids. J lost 3 bases, V lost 7 bases, and 4 bases had no gene match. In nucleotides, the CDR3 is TGTGCCTTCTTACTAGCGGGAGGCTACGAGCAGTACTTC. Encoded protein: CAFLLAGGYEQYF.

The chain links TRBV19 to TRBJ2-6; tentative D call: TRBD1 (6 bases). CDR3 size: 14 residues. Germline-derived CDR1 and CDR2 are LNHDA and SQIVND (reference sequence). V was trimmed by 4 bases and J by 2 bases, leaving 6 bases between them. The CDR3 sequence: CASSKGAGANVLTF. The CDR3 coding sequence is TGTGCCAGTAGTAAGGGGGCTGGGGCCAACGTCCTGACTTTC.

The rearrangement uses TRBV4-3 and TRBJ1-2, with 9 bases lining up with TRBD1. This CDR3 has 15 amino acids. The junction had 7 bases not matched to a gene; V was cut back by 4 bases and J by 4 bases. Germline V gene data show CDR1 as LGHNA and CDR2 as YSLEER. CDR3 region: CASSPTRDRAYGYTF. The CDR3 DNA sequence: TGCGCCAGCAGCCCTACCCGGGACAGGGCCTATGGCTACACCTTC.